This T cell receptor beta chain was observed in a study of cytomegalovirus exposure and HLA in healthy donors. Donors likely had unrecorded immune exposures despite being nominally healthy when sampled. Researchers ran the PCR with 60 Vbeta and 13 Jbeta primers. Produced via immunoSEQ multiplex PCR; TCRdb's table is partial and in-frame only. The data contain some 110,000 clones, about three fifths of them singletons. Trimming took 6 bases from V and 2 from J, leaving 15 bases between them. This CDR3 comprises 15 residues. Germline V gene data show CDR1 as MNHNY and CDR2 as SVGAGI (reference sequence).

This sequence originates from a woman in her thirties or forties in good health and CMV-seropositive. The sequenced material came from PBMCs. V gene TRBV6-6 combines with J gene TRBJ2-3; tentatively, D is TRBD2 (6 bases). The CDR3 coding sequence is TGTGCCAGCAGCCCGACTAGTCCTCCCACAGATACGCAGTATTTT. This encodes CASSPTSPPTDTQYF.